This T cell receptor beta chain was recovered during a study of cytomegalovirus exposure and HLA in healthy donors. Notes on the study in general: Follow-up analysis found HLA locus-dependent TCR association rates, highest for DRB1 and lowest for HLA-C. It was reported in a later analysis that an Asian-associated ancestry cluster showed fewer N-insertions than the approximately 670-donor mean. Most of the TCR beta V segments (in an earlier analysis) were productive either about 87% or about 30% of the time.

Of note for this clone: Its antigen is unidentified.

The germline V gene encodes CDR1 MDHEN and CDR2 SYDVKM. This CDR3 is built from 15 residues. V was shortened by 4 bases and J by 9 bases, with 19 bases between the two germline ends. 60 Vbeta and 13 Jbeta primers were used in PCR. Original analysis: An analysis performed later counted 60 million to 90 million unique TCR beta chains (approximately 10 million of them shared). Sequencing was performed with immunoSEQ multiplex PCR; in TCRdb, only in-frame clones are kept and a portion is missing. For V, J and clone size, that table is used; D and trimming come from the DNA. The sample lists over 85,000 clones, 7.6% occurring once.

This TCR was recovered from a man aged 45-65 years in good health and CMV-seronegative. The genes are TRBV28 and TRBJ2-1, with a possible D match to TRBD1 (6 bases). Sequencing was performed on PBMCs. CDR3 in DNA: TGTGCCAGCAGTTCTCCGGGCCTCCTAGGGGGTGAGCAGTTCTTC. Encoded protein: CASSSPGLLGGEQFF.